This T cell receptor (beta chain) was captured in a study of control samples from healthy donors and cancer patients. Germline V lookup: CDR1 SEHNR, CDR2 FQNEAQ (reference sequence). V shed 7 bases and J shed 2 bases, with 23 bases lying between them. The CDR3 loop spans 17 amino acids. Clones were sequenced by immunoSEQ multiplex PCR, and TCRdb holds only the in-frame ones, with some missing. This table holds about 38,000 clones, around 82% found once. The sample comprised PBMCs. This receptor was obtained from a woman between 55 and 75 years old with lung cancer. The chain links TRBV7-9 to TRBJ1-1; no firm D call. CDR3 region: CASTLYGYFSENTEAFF. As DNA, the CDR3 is TGTGCCAGCACCCTCTATGGTTACTTTTCGGAAAACACTGAAGCTTTCTTT.